Shown below are 15 T cell receptor beta chains from a single sample sequenced in a study of early T cells in non-severe SARS-CoV-2 infection. Using its own MiXCR run on the 5' RACE reads, TCRdb lists one record per CDR3 protein. Of around 37,000 distinct CDR3 sequences detected, roughly 9.3% appear once; the ten largest clones hold over 10%. Sequenced sample: whole blood. The source is an adult who was a healthcare worker with PCR-confirmed SARS-CoV-2 infection or an uninfected control (not recorded which).

This clonotype was picked up many times. The chain combines TRBV6-6 with TRBJ2-5, with D possibly matching TRBD2 (7 bases). Germline values: CDR1 MNHNY, CDR2 SVGAGI (reference sequence). The germline V and J ends were trimmed by 5 bases and 4 bases, with 14 bases remaining between them. The CDR3 length is 14 residues. The CDR3 coding sequence is TGTGCCAGCAGTCCCCGGGGGGCAGGAGAGACCCAGTACTTC. It yields the protein CASSPRGAGETQYF.

Only a few counts were recorded for this clonotype. The chain couples TRBV6-2 or TRBV6-3 to TRBJ1-1; no firm D call. CDR3 length equals 13 residues. Per germline, CDR1 MNHEY and CDR2 SVGEGT. V was pared by 6 bases and J by 6 bases, with 14 bases between. The CDR3 region has the DNA TGTGCCAGCAGACCAAGGGTTTACTCTGAAGCTTTCTTT. Translating gives CASRPRVYSEAFF.

The chain recombines TRBV9 with TRBJ2-5; 9 nucleotides line up with TRBD1. Germline values: CDR1 SGDLS, CDR2 YYNGEE. This CDR3 has 14 residues. V dropped 4 bases and J dropped 5; count of bases not matched to a gene: 6. The CDR3, as DNA: TGTGCCAGCAGCCCCACAGGGGGCTGGGAGACCCAGTACTTC. It encodes CASSPTGGWETQYF.

This clonotype came up once. The rearrangement links TRBV7-6 to TRBJ1-4; D remains ambiguous. With 8 bases removed from V and 4 bases from J, the gap between germline ends came to 5 bases. This CDR3 spans 11 amino acids. From germline, CDR1 is SGHVS and CDR2 FNYEAQ. The CDR3 here is CASVGNEKLFF. As DNA, the CDR3 is TGTGCCAGCGTGGGTAATGAAAAACTGTTTTTT.

This clonotype was counted many times. The CDR3 DNA reads as TGCAGTGCTACTAGCGGCTCCTACAATGAGCAGTTCTTC. This translates into CSATSGSYNEQFF. The chain carries TRBV20-1 and TRBJ2-1, with 7 nucleotides matching TRBD2. This CDR3 contains 13 residues. Germline values: CDR1 DFQATT, CDR2 SNEGSKA (reference sequence). V dropped 4 bases and J dropped 0; count of bases not matched to a gene: 0.

The chain is built from TRBV5-6 and TRBJ1-1; D remains unclear. CDR3 size: 13 residues. The V end lost 0 bases, the J end lost 0 bases, and 3 bases lay between the germline ends. CDR1 SGHDT and CDR2 YYEEEE come from the germline V gene. CDR3 DNA: TGTGCCAGCAGCTTGGCCCTGAACACTGAAGCTTTCTTT. As protein: CASSLALNTEAFF. The whole variable domain, filled in from reference TRBV5-6 and TRBJ1-1, reads DAGVTQSPTHLIKTRGQQVTLRCSPKSGHDTVSWYQQALGQGPQFIFQYYEEEERQRGNFPDRFSGHQFPNYSSELNVNALLLGDSALYLCASSLALNTEAFFGQGTRLTVV.

The J gene is TRBJ2-1, the V gene TRBV11-2; D ambiguous. The ends were cut back, 5 bases at V and 9 bases at J, with 11 bases in the middle. The CDR3 loop spans 12 amino acids. Germline CDR1 and CDR2: SGHAT and FQNNGV. CDR3 DNA: TGTGCCAGCAGCCCACTTTCTGGTGAGCAGTTCTTC. This gives the protein CASSPLSGEQFF.

This clonotype was seen at least ten times. The rearrangement links TRBV7-3 to TRBJ2-1; D possibly corresponds to TRBD2 (7 bases). CDR3 length: 14 residues. Trimming pared 4 bases from V and 4 bases from J, leaving 11 bases between. Per germline, CDR1 SGHTA and CDR2 FQGTGA. The CDR3 loop is CASSSEGGYNEQFF. CDR3 sequence (DNA): TGTGCCAGCAGCTCCGAGGGGGGGTACAATGAGCAGTTCTTC.

The table lists this clonotype with many counts. This chain uses TRBV10-2 with TRBJ2-2; TRBD1 is a possible D gene (6 bases). V was shortened by 7 bases and J by 3 bases, with 15 bases between the two germline ends. Germline V gene sequence: CDR1 WSHSY, CDR2 SAAADI. The CDR3 spans 15 residues. The CDR3 nucleotides are TGCGCCAGCACCCCGGGCAGGGGCGACACCGGGGAGCTGTTTTTT. Amino acids: CASTPGRGDTGELFF.

The chain uses TRBV2 and TRBJ1-6; no firm D call. The CDR3 is 11 amino acids. CDR1 and CDR2 (germline): SNHLY, FYNNEI. The germline V and J ends were trimmed by 7 bases and 12 bases, with 10 bases remaining between them. The CDR3 protein is CASTGRLPLHF. As DNA, the CDR3 is TGTGCCAGCACTGGCCGGCTACCCCTCCACTTT. Full variable domain (missing parts from reference TRBV2 and TRBJ1-6): EPEVTQTPSHQVTQMGQEVILRCVPISNHLYFYWYRQILGQKVEFLVSFYNNEISEKSEIFDDQFSVERPDGSNFTLKIRSTKLEDSAMYFCASTGRLPLHFGNGTRLTVT.

This clonotype was observed a handful of times. This chain links TRBV12-3 or TRBV12-4 with TRBJ1-2, with D uncertain. Trimming shortened V by 6 bases and J by 5 bases, and 16 bases separated the two germline ends. The CDR3 contains 14 residues. CDR3 in DNA: TGTGCCAGCAGCCTCGAGACATCACGATATGGCTACACCTTC. It specifies CASSLETSRYGYTF.

This clonotype was counted at least ten times. This rearrangement joins TRBV30 to TRBJ2-6, with D unresolved. The germline CDR1 and CDR2 sequences are GTSNPN and SVGIG (reference sequence). CDR3 length: 13 residues. V lost 3 bases and J lost 9, with 12 bases in between. Here the CDR3 reads CAWSYDNLNVLTF. CDR3 sequence (DNA): TGTGCCTGGAGCTACGATAACCTCAACGTCCTGACTTTC.

This chain joins TRBV4-3 and TRBJ1-6; TRBD1 might be the D (5 bases). Per the germline V gene, CDR1 is LGHNA and CDR2 is YSLEER. Trimming shortened V by 0 bases and J by 10 bases, and 13 bases separated the two germline ends. The CDR3 extends over 15 amino acids. CDR3 protein: CASSQETGIGSPLHF. CDR3 sequence (DNA): TGCGCCAGCAGCCAAGAAACAGGCATAGGATCACCCCTCCACTTT.

This clonotype was counted many times. V gene TRBV20-1 combines with J gene TRBJ1-1; possibly TRBD1 for D (6 bases). This CDR3 is 12 amino acids long. V lost 3 bases and J 11 bases, leaving 16 bases between the germline ends. Germline loops: CDR1 DFQATT, CDR2 SNEGSKA (reference sequence). The DNA for the CDR3 is TGCAGTGCTAGTGTGGCGCAACAGGGTGCTTTCTTT. Translating gives CSASVAQQGAFF.

This clonotype has a count of ten or more. The chain carries TRBV20-1 and TRBJ1-1; 7 nucleotides align to TRBD1. V dropped 3 bases and J dropped 1; count of bases not matched to a gene: 2. The CDR3 runs to 13 residues. Germline loops: CDR1 DFQATT, CDR2 SNEGSKA (reference sequence). Written as DNA, the CDR3 is TGCAGTGCTAGGAACAGGGGGAACACTGAAGCTTTCTTT. It encodes CSARNRGNTEAFF.